The 10 T cell receptor beta chains given below trace back to one sample, sequenced in a study of T-cell reconstitution after alpha-beta-depleted transplantation in children. Construction of the TCRbeta library involved unique molecular identifiers. One entry per CDR3 protein results from TCRdb running MiXCR on the PCR reads. The profile covers about 610,000 distinct CDR3 sequences, with roughly 10% appearing a single time and about 4% taken by the ten largest. The specimen was PBMCs from the stem cell graft donor, collected from the stem cell graft. Receptors originate from a human donor who donated a stem cell graft to a child with acute myeloid leukemia.

This clonotype was counted many times. This rearrangement joins TRBV20-1 to TRBJ2-1; TRBD2 is a possible D gene (5 bases). Trimming removed 3 bases at V and 4 bases at J, with 13 bases between. The CDR3 is 14 residues long. CDR1 is DFQATT, CDR2 SNEGSKA, per germline (reference sequence). CDR3 protein: CSARSGLSYNEQFF. CDR3 DNA sequence: TGCAGTGCTAGGAGCGGCCTCTCATACAATGAGCAGTTCTTC.

This clonotype was seen ten or more times. J is TRBJ1-2 and V is TRBV2; D not resolved. The CDR3 consists of 14 residues. V was trimmed by 1 base and J by 3 bases, leaving 9 bases between them. The germline V gene has CDR1 SNHLY and CDR2 FYNNEI. The CDR3 loop is CASSEGMGYYGYTF. The CDR3 DNA reads TGTGCCAGCAGTGAAGGAATGGGGTACTATGGCTACACCTTC.

This clonotype was observed many times. The gene calls are TRBV29-1 and TRBJ2-2; possible D gene TRBD2, 6 bases. The ends were cut back, 4 bases at V and 7 bases at J, with 10 bases in the middle. In germline, CDR1 is SQVTM, CDR2 ANQGSEA. There are 12 residues in the CDR3. Here the CDR3 DNA reads TGCAGCGTTGCTGGGGGAGGCGGGGAGCTGTTTTTT. Protein: CSVAGGGGELFF.

The chain uses TRBV12-3 or TRBV12-4 and TRBJ2-5, with 14 bases aligning to TRBD2. The CDR3 length is 15 residues. V shed 6 bases and J 10 bases; nucleotides not matched to a gene: 10. The CDR3 DNA reads as TGTGCCAGCAGGCCGACCGGGACTAGCGGGAGTGGCCAGTACTTC. The encoded protein is CASRPTGTSGSGQYF.

This clonotype occurred many times. This sequence joins TRBV12-3 or TRBV12-4 and TRBJ2-1; TRBD2 agrees at 8 bases. The CDR3 totals 14 residues. The V gene end was trimmed by 5 bases and the J gene end by 7 bases; junction bases not matched to a gene: 7. CDR3 region: CASSLSGIGNEQFF. In DNA form, the CDR3 reads TGTGCCAGCAGTCTTAGCGGGATCGGTAATGAGCAGTTCTTC.

This chain links TRBV9 with TRBJ2-1; TRBD2 matches 8 bases. The trim removed 3 bases at V and 5 bases at J, leaving 10 bases unmatched. This CDR3 contains 16 residues. CDR1 and CDR2 from the germline V gene are SGDLS and YYNGEE. The CDR3 DNA is TGTGCCAGCAGCGCTAGACTTAGCGGGATAGACAATGAGCAGTTCTTC. It encodes CASSARLSGIDNEQFF.

The sample holds many counts of this clonotype. V is TRBV20-1 and J is TRBJ2-7; perhaps TRBD1 as D (6 bases). The CDR3 consists of 13 residues. Germline V gene lookup returns CDR1 DFQATT and CDR2 SNEGSKA (reference sequence). V was pared by 0 bases and J by 9 bases, with 15 bases between. Here the CDR3 reads CSARDSGDRWQYF. The CDR3, as DNA: TGCAGTGCTAGAGATTCGGGTGACAGGTGGCAGTACTTC.

This clonotype was seen only a few times. J is TRBJ2-1 and V is TRBV18; 12 positions agree with TRBD2. Germline CDR1 reads KGHSH; CDR2 reads LQKENI. The CDR3 sequence is 15 residues long. V lost 6 bases, J lost 5 bases, and 5 bases stayed unmatched. In DNA, the CDR3 is TGTGCCAGCTCCCGACTAGCGGGAGATGACAATGAGCAGTTCTTC. It is translated as CASSRLAGDDNEQFF.

This clonotype was picked up a small number of times. The V gene is TRBV30, the J gene TRBJ2-5, with D tentatively TRBD1 (6 bases). The CDR3 length is 14 residues. The V and J ends lost 0 bases and 0 bases respectively, with 8 bases between them. Germline V CDR1 and CDR2: GTSNPN, SVGIG (reference sequence). CDR3 in amino acids: CAWSVGHNQETQYF. CDR3 bases: TGTGCCTGGAGTGTGGGACACAACCAAGAGACCCAGTACTTC.

The V gene is TRBV12-3 or TRBV12-4, the J gene TRBJ1-6; TRBD1 matches at 8 bases. The V gene end was trimmed by 8 bases and the J gene end by 0 bases; junction bases not matched to a gene: 3. CDR3 length: 15 amino acids. The CDR3 is CASGQGPSYNSPLHF. As DNA, the CDR3 is TGTGCCAGCGGACAGGGTCCCTCCTATAATTCACCCCTCCACTTT.